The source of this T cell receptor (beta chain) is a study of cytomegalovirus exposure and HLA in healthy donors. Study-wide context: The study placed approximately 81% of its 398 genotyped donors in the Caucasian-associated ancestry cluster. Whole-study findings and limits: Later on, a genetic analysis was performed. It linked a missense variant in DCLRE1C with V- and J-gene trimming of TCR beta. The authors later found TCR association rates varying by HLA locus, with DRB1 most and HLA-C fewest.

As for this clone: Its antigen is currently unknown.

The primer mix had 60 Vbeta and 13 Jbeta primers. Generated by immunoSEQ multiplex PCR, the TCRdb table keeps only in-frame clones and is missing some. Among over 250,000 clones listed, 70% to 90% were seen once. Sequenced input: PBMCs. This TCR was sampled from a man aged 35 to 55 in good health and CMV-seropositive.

CDR3 residues: CASSYRPGGGNQPQHF. CDR3 nucleotide sequence: TGTGCCAGCAGTTACCGCCCGGGGGGGGGAAATCAGCCCCAGCATTTT. V is TRBV6-6 and J is TRBJ1-5; maybe TRBD1 (5 bases). Germline-derived CDR1 and CDR2 are MNHNY and SVGAGI (reference sequence). The CDR3 contains 16 residues. The ends were cut back, 2 bases at V and 4 bases at J, with 15 bases in the middle.